These 25 T cell receptor beta chains were sequenced from one sample in a study of cytomegalovirus exposure and HLA in healthy donors. PCR employed 60 Vbeta and 13 Jbeta primers. Libraries were prepared by immunoSEQ multiplex PCR; TCRdb keeps only in-frame clonotypes and omits some of them. This table holds around 62,000 clones, roughly 80% found once. What was sequenced was PBMCs. The receptor source for this set is a woman younger than 45 in good health and CMV-seronegative.

The count of this clone is one. The chain carries TRBV5-1 and TRBJ2-3; the D gene is possibly TRBD2 (6 bases). CDR1 is SGHRS, CDR2 YFSETQ, per germline. CDR3 length equals 16 residues. Deletions cut 4 bases from V and 2 bases from J, with 17 bases between. CDR3 sequence (DNA): TGCGCCAGCAGCAGGACTACCGGGTCCCCCACAGATACGCAGTATTTT. It is translated as CASSRTTGSPTDTQYF.

The gene calls are TRBV7-8 and TRBJ2-5; D is perhaps TRBD2 (6 bases). The CDR3 runs 14 residues. Germline V CDR1 and CDR2: SGHVS, FQNEAQ. The V gene lost 4 bases and the J gene lost 6 bases, with 15 bases spanning the gap. Here the CDR3 DNA reads TGTGCCAGCAGCTACCGGAGGGATGGAAAGACCCAGTACTTC. Protein: CASSYRRDGKTQYF.

The chain combines TRBV7-2 with TRBJ2-2; the match to TRBD1 covers 7 bases. Trimming cost V 3 bases and J 3 bases; bases outside gene matches: 4. Germline V gives CDR1 SGHTA, CDR2 FQGNSA. The CDR3 consists of 15 residues. CDR3 nucleotides: TGTGCCAGCAGCTTGCAGGGGGTGTACACCGGGGAGCTGTTTTTT. It codes for CASSLQGVYTGELFF.

The chain combines TRBV19 with TRBJ1-5; maybe TRBD1 (5 bases). The CDR3 is 13 residues long. V was shortened by 3 bases and J by 7 bases, with 10 bases between the two germline ends. Germline V CDR1 and CDR2: LNHDA, SQIVND (reference sequence). CDR3 region: CASSMQGYQPQHF. In nucleotides, the CDR3 is TGTGCCAGTAGTATGCAGGGCTACCAGCCCCAGCATTTT.

The chain recombines TRBV11-2 with TRBJ1-2, with 7 bases matching TRBD1. Trimming took 3 bases from V and 6 from J; bases not matched to a gene: 7. The CDR3 totals 14 residues. Looked up from germline, CDR1 is SGHAT and CDR2 is FQNNGV. CDR3 in DNA: TGTGCCAGCAGCTTTACAGGGGCGGGCGATGGCTACACCTTC. Translation: CASSFTGAGDGYTF.

J is TRBJ1-5 and V is TRBV7-6, with no clear D. Trimming pared 1 base from V and 2 bases from J, leaving 9 bases between. This CDR3 is built from 15 residues. Germline V gene data show CDR1 as SGHVS and CDR2 as FNYEAQ. The CDR3 sequence: CASSLGPVGNQPQHF. CDR3 nucleotide sequence: TGTGCCAGCAGCTTAGGCCCGGTGGGCAATCAGCCCCAGCATTTT.

The V gene is TRBV15, the J gene TRBJ2-1, with 7 bases lining up with TRBD1. CDR1 and CDR2 from the germline V gene are LNHNV and YYDKDF (reference sequence). This CDR3 contains 19 residues. The V and J ends lost 3 bases and 0 bases, in that order; junction bases with no gene match: 14. The CDR3 protein is CATSSPGQLRYSSYNEQFF. In DNA, the CDR3 is TGTGCCACCAGCAGCCCGGGACAGCTACGCTACAGCTCCTACAATGAGCAGTTCTTC.

This clone was detected a few times. The V gene is TRBV10-2, the J gene TRBJ1-4; D is possibly TRBD1 (5 bases). The germline V gene has CDR1 WSHSY and CDR2 SAAADI. V lost 3 bases and J 8 bases, leaving 13 bases between the germline ends. The CDR3 extends over 14 amino acids. DNA for the CDR3: TGCGCCAGCAGTGATGGGCAGGGTGGAGAAAAACTGTTTTTT. Translating it yields CASSDGQGGEKLFF.

The chain links TRBV5-1 to TRBJ1-4; 10 bases are a match to TRBD1. Unmatched junction bases numbered 7, after V lost 2 bases and J lost 3 bases. The CDR3 is 17 amino acids. CDR1 is SGHRS and CDR2 is YFSETQ in the germline V gene. The CDR3 DNA follows: TGCGCCAGCAGCTTCCGGGACAGGGGTTCGGCTAATGAAAAACTGTTTTTT. Amino acids: CASSFRDRGSANEKLFF. The full variable domain, its missing parts supplied by reference TRBV5-1 and TRBJ1-4, is KAGVTQTPRYLIKTRGQQVTLSCSPISGHRSVSWYQQTPGQGLQFLFEYFSETQRNKGNFPGRFSGRQFSNSRSEMNVSTLELGDSALYLCASSFRDRGSANEKLFFGSGTQLSVL.

J is TRBJ2-2 and V is TRBV20-1; possible D gene TRBD2, 5 bases. V shed 3 bases and J shed 9 bases, with 8 bases lying between them. Germline-derived CDR1 and CDR2 are DFQATT and SNEGSKA (reference sequence). This CDR3 contains 11 residues. CDR3 protein: CSARRVRELFF. The CDR3 bases are TGCAGTGCTAGGCGGGTCCGGGAGCTGTTTTTT.

The chain is built from TRBV6-5 and TRBJ1-2, with D maybe TRBD1 (5 bases). Germline CDR1 is MNHEY and CDR2 is SVGAGI. Deletions cut 5 bases from V and 8 bases from J, with 18 bases between. The CDR3 totals 14 residues. The CDR3 reads CASSDPSGPRGYTF. The DNA for the CDR3 is TGTGCCAGCAGTGACCCCTCAGGGCCGCGGGGCTACACCTTC.

This clone was recorded a few times. J is TRBJ2-7 and V is TRBV4-1, with D possibly matching TRBD1 (6 bases). This CDR3 comprises 16 residues. Trimming shortened V by 1 base and J by 0 bases, and 13 bases separated the two germline ends. The germline V gene has CDR1 MGHRA and CDR2 YSYEKL. The CDR3 loop is CASSQAGTQLSYEQYF. CDR3 nucleotides: TGCGCCAGCAGCCAAGCAGGGACACAACTCTCCTACGAGCAGTACTTC.

The chain has TRBV5-1 and TRBJ2-7, with 7 bases aligning to TRBD1. The germline gives CDR1 SGHRS, CDR2 YFSETQ. The CDR3 spans 13 residues. V dropped 5 bases and J dropped 0; count of bases not matched to a gene: 2. This chain's CDR3 is CASRGDSSYEQYF. The CDR3 DNA sequence: TGCGCCAGCAGGGGGGACAGCTCCTACGAGCAGTACTTC.

The chain recombines TRBV28 with TRBJ1-4; TRBD1 matches 7 bases. This CDR3 is built from 14 residues. The J segment lost 5 bases and the V segment lost 7 bases, leaving 7 bases of the junction unmatched. The germline V gene has CDR1 MDHEN and CDR2 SYDVKM. The CDR3 DNA sequence: TGTGCCAGCAAGGACAGGTCCTTAAATGAAAAACTGTTTTTT. This sequence encodes CASKDRSLNEKLFF. Combining the CDR3 with reference TRBV28 and TRBJ1-4 gives the whole variable domain DVKVTQSSRYLVKRTGEKVFLECVQDMDHENMFWYRQDPGLGLRLIYFSYDVKMKEKGDIPEGYSVSREKKERFSLILESASTNQTSMYLCASKDRSLNEKLFFGSGTQLSVL.

The chain joins TRBV6-6 to TRBJ2-5, with 7 bases lining up with TRBD1. V gave up 7 bases and J gave up 5 bases; unmatched junction bases: 10. The CDR3 length is 14 residues. Germline CDR1 and CDR2: MNHNY and SVGAGI (reference sequence). CDR3 in amino acids: CASNLDREWETQYF. CDR3 coding DNA: TGTGCCAGCAATCTCGACAGGGAGTGGGAGACCCAGTACTTC.

This chain links TRBV28 with TRBJ1-3; 7 bases line up with TRBD1. The V and J ends lost 3 bases and 12 bases, in that order; junction bases with no gene match: 14. CDR3 length: 15 amino acids. Germline V CDR1 and CDR2: MDHEN, SYDVKM. This CDR3 reads CASSFRRGQLSLIYF. As DNA, the CDR3 is TGTGCCAGCAGTTTTAGAAGGGGGCAGCTCTCACTCATATATTTT.

CDR3 residues: CASSPPRVPVSTDTQYF. The DNA of the CDR3 is TGCGCCAGCAGCCCTCCCAGGGTACCGGTGAGCACAGATACGCAGTATTTT. This chain joins TRBV4-1 and TRBJ2-3, with D maybe TRBD1 (5 bases). This CDR3 is 17 amino acids long. Between the trimmed V and J ends, which lost 4 bases and 0 bases, there was a span of 17 bases. From germline, CDR1 is MGHRA and CDR2 YSYEKL.

The rearrangement joins TRBV5-1 to TRBJ2-1, with 15 bases fitting TRBD2. CDR3 length equals 17 residues. V was clipped by 2 bases and J by 7 bases; unmatched bases: 7. In germline, CDR1 is SGHRS, CDR2 YFSETQ. As DNA, the CDR3 is TGCGCCAGCAGCTTCCGGACTAGCGGGGGGGCGGGGAATGAGCAGTTCTTC. As protein: CASSFRTSGGAGNEQFF.

The chain couples TRBV6-5 to TRBJ2-7; D gene ambiguous. The CDR3 extends over 14 amino acids. In germline, CDR1 is MNHEY, CDR2 SVGAGI. The V end lost 2 bases, the J end lost 3 bases, and 11 bases lay between the germline ends. For the CDR3, the DNA is TGTGCCAGCAGTTACCTGAACTCTTACTACGAGCAGTACTTC. This gives the protein CASSYLNSYYEQYF.

A note on this clone: A read error may account for a junction end that differs from germline. V usage is TRBV7-9 and J usage is TRBJ2-1; 8 nucleotides agree with TRBD1. The CDR3 is 16 amino acids. From germline, CDR1 is SEHNR and CDR2 FQNEAQ (reference sequence). CDR3 in amino acids: CSSRGFMDRAYNEQFF. CDR3 nucleotides: TGTTCCAGCAGGGGTTTTATGGACAGGGCGTACAATGAGCAGTTCTTC.

In its sample, this clone was seen a few times. The chain has TRBV18 and TRBJ2-1; D perhaps matches TRBD1 (6 bases). Germline V CDR1 and CDR2: KGHSH, LQKENI. The CDR3 is 13 residues long. Trimming pared 5 bases from V and 8 bases from J, leaving 13 bases between. The CDR3 loop is CASSWTGGDEQFF. CDR3 DNA sequence: TGTGCCAGCTCATGGACTGGGGGCGATGAGCAGTTCTTC.

The rearrangement uses TRBV6-5 and TRBJ1-6; 9 bases map to TRBD1. Germline loops: CDR1 MNHEY, CDR2 SVGAGI. Trimming removed 6 bases from V and 6 bases from J; junction bases left unmatched: 6. CDR3 length: 15 amino acids. The CDR3 coding sequence is TGTGCCAGCAGACGGGACAGGGTTGTTAATTCACCCCTCCACTTT. Protein sequence: CASRRDRVVNSPLHF.

The V and J genes are TRBV7-9 and TRBJ1-5; D perhaps matches TRBD1 (5 bases). CDR3 length equals 11 residues. CDR1 and CDR2 from the germline V gene are SEHNR and FQNEAQ (reference sequence). Trimming removed 10 bases from V and 5 bases from J, with 9 bases in between. The CDR3 DNA follows: TGTGCCAACCCACAGGATCAGCCCCAGCATTTT. It is translated as CANPQDQPQHF.

The rearrangement uses TRBV4-3 and TRBJ2-5; TRBD2 matches at 9 bases. The CDR3 runs 18 residues. Germline assignment: CDR1 LGHNA and CDR2 YSLEER. The V segment lost 1 base and the J segment 5 bases; nucleotides outside the gene matches: 14. CDR3 sequence (DNA): TGCGCCAGCAGCCAAGGCGCTAGCGGGGCCTCTCTGAGGGAGACCCAGTACTTC. Protein product: CASSQGASGASLRETQYF.

The chain links TRBV13 to TRBJ2-2; TRBD2 matches at 7 bases. The germline V gene has CDR1 PRHDT and CDR2 FYEKMQ (reference sequence). The V and J ends lost 0 bases and 2 bases, in that order; junction bases with no gene match: 3. This CDR3 has 16 residues. CDR3 DNA: TGTGCCAGCAGCTTAGGAAGCGGGACTAACACCGGGGAGCTGTTTTTT. Translated, it gives CASSLGSGTNTGELFF. The full variable domain, rest sourced from reference TRBV13 and TRBJ2-2, is AAGVIQSPRHLIKEKRETATLKCYPIPRHDTVYWYQQGPGQDPQFLISFYEKMQSDKGSIPDRFSAQQFSDYHSELNMSSLELGDSALYFCASSLGSGTNTGELFFGEGSRLTVL.